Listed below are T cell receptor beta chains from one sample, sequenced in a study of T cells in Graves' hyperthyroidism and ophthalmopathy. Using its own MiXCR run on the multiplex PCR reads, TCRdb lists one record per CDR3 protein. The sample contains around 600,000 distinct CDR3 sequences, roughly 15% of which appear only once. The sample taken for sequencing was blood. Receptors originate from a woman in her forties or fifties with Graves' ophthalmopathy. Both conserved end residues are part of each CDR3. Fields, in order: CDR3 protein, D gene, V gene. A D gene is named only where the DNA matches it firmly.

CDR3: CASSYSGGVEQYF
D: TRBD2
V: TRBV6-2/TRBV6-3

CDR3: CASSLSFGYEQYF
D: -
V: TRBV27

CDR3: CASSLGPSYEQYF
D: -
V: TRBV28

CDR3: CASSWIRPGDEQYF
D: -
V: TRBV11-2

CDR3: CASSHTAVAKNIQYF
D: -
V: TRBV7-9

CDR3: CASNKGLGRHNEQFF
D: -
V: TRBV28

CDR3: CASSVTTGELFF
D: -
V: TRBV9

CDR3: CATSERQIPYGYTF
D: -
V: TRBV10-3

CDR3: CASSLTGRGIMNTEAFF
D: TRBD1
V: TRBV5-1

CDR3: CASSLAGEGKTQYF
D: -
V: TRBV12-3/TRBV12-4

CDR3: CASSFAGTGNQPQHF
D: TRBD1
V: TRBV27

CDR3: CASSLVAGETDTQYF
D: TRBD2
V: TRBV7-9

CDR3: CASKKTSGTENYEQYF
D: TRBD1
V: TRBV19

CDR3: CASSLGGAANEQFF
D: -
V: TRBV13

CDR3: CASSINQELSLFAEAFF
D: -
V: TRBV19

CDR3: CSGGTGPYGYTF
D: TRBD1
V: TRBV29-1

CDR3: CSARDFLAGGLETQYF
D: TRBD2
V: TRBV20-1

CDR3: CASSPYRRLEYGYTF
D: -
V: TRBV28

CDR3: CATSRDPAGATNQPQHF
D: -
V: TRBV15

CDR3: CASERDGSETQYF
D: -
V: TRBV6-1

CDR3: CSVLRDRGPETQYF
D: TRBD1
V: TRBV29-1

CDR3: CASRRAGGVTPYEQYF
D: -
V: TRBV11-1

CDR3: CAISDGTSGRGHNEQFF
D: TRBD2
V: TRBV10-3

CDR3: CASSLAKGLAGGYEQYF
D: TRBD2
V: TRBV12-3/TRBV12-4

CDR3: CASSQDIANEQFF
D: -
V: TRBV4-3

CDR3: CASSPQLSPRPHNEQFF
D: -
V: TRBV9

CDR3: CAGSRSAYNEQFF
D: -
V: TRBV30

CDR3: CASNPLGNTGELFF
D: -
V: TRBV27

CDR3: CASSQVFFGYIHDQPQHF
D: -
V: TRBV3-2

CDR3: CASSPLPGGLRNTEAFF
D: -
V: TRBV18

CDR3: CASSLWLADTQYF
D: -
V: TRBV12-3/TRBV12-4

CDR3: CASSATSGYSYNEQFF
D: TRBD2
V: TRBV9

CDR3: CASSRQGGNEQFF
D: TRBD1
V: TRBV28

CDR3: CASSSTDGTVTEAFF
D: TRBD1
V: TRBV7-9

CDR3: CASSQVLAGESPLQYF
D: TRBD2
V: TRBV4-3

CDR3: CASTLGGGRGNEQFF
D: TRBD2
V: TRBV11-2

CDR3: CASRNNRYNNEQFF
D: -
V: TRBV19

CDR3: CASRKGGAGLKGEQYF
D: TRBD1
V: TRBV12-3/TRBV12-4

CDR3: CASSSRLAGGPWNEQFF
D: TRBD2
V: TRBV11-2

CDR3: CASSLGTGPPYEQYF
D: -
V: TRBV11-1

CDR3: CASSQGSGRVGEQYF
D: TRBD2
V: TRBV7-3

CDR3: CASSPDREVLTF
D: TRBD1
V: TRBV18

CDR3: CASSQGLAGGHSYEQYF
D: TRBD2
V: TRBV4-1

CDR3: CASSHTNEQFF
D: -
V: TRBV6-1

CDR3: CASSPSPGADNEQFF
D: -
V: TRBV9

CDR3: CASREPGQHMGTEAFF
D: TRBD1
V: TRBV2

CDR3: CASSLMGQQNTGELFF
D: TRBD1
V: TRBV28

CDR3: CASSPDRGTGGYTF
D: TRBD1
V: TRBV7-8

CDR3: CASSRTGPNTEAFF
D: -
V: TRBV4-3

CDR3: CSAKGGRDTGELFF
D: TRBD2
V: TRBV20-1

CDR3: CASSQGTGSYNEQFF
D: -
V: TRBV3-1

CDR3: CSVGSGSRETQYF
D: TRBD2
V: TRBV29-1

CDR3: CASSLRARNTGELFF
D: -
V: TRBV28

CDR3: CSARRETQYF
D: -
V: TRBV20-1

CDR3: CASSSYPSTDTQYF
D: -
V: TRBV12-3/TRBV12-4

CDR3: CASNPSGPYYEQYF
D: -
V: TRBV6-2/TRBV6-3

CDR3: CASSSWMREEYF
D: -
V: TRBV28

CDR3: CASSLVSQYGGELFF
D: -
V: TRBV5-1

CDR3: CASSQDWVDRGDEQYF
D: TRBD1
V: TRBV4-3